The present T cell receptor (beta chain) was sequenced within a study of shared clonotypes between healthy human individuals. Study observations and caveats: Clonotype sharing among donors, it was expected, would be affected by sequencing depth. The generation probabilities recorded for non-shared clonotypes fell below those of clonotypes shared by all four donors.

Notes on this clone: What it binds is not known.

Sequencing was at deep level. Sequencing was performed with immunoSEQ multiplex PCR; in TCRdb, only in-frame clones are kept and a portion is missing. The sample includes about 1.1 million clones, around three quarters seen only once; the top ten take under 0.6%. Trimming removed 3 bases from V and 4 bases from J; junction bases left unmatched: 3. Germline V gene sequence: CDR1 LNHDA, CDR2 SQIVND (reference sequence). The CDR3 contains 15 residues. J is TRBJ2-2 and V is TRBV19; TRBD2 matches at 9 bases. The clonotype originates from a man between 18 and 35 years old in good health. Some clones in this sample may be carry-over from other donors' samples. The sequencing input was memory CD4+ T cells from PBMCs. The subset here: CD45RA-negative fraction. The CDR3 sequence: CASSIAGGSTGELFF. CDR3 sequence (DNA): TGTGCCAGTAGTATTGCGGGAGGGAGCACCGGGGAGCTGTTTTTT. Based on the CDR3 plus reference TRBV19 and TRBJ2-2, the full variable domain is DGGITQSPKYLFRKEGQNVTLSCEQNLNHDAMYWYRQDPGQGLRLIYYSQIVNDFQKGDIAEGYSVSREKKESFPLTVTSAQKNPTAFYLCASSIAGGSTGELFFGEGSRLTVL.